This T cell receptor (beta chain) derives from a study of shared clonotypes between healthy human individuals. Study-wide results and limits: Although depth was large, rarefaction showed that sequencing of the sorted subsets was incomplete. Sampling included only blood; tissue repertoires likely differ.

Study donors comprised healthy, HIV-negative adults devoid of recent acute infection or vaccination. V was clipped by 5 bases and J by 7 bases, with 26 bases between them. Germline V gene lookup returns CDR1 LNHDA and CDR2 SQIVND (reference sequence). The CDR3 contains 18 residues. In the original processing: In the immunoSEQ data, sequences were junction-only and lacked quality scores, so filtering differed. Sequencing was performed with immunoSEQ multiplex PCR; in TCRdb, only in-frame clones are kept and a portion is missing. V and J calls and clone size come straight from that table; D and trimming were deduced from the DNA. The table includes fewer than 850,000 clones, 80% to 95% detected once. Note on this clone: Its target is not known.

The rearrangement joins TRBV19 to TRBJ1-4; tentative D call: TRBD1 (6 bases). This TCR derives from a man younger than 30 in good health. Some clones in this sample may be carry-over from other donors' samples. Sample: memory CD8+ T cells from PBMCs. The sample's subset: CD45RO+ cells pooled with CCR7-negative TemRA cells. CDR3 sequence (DNA): TGTGCCAGTAGTTCGTACCCGGGGGGGCCTCTAAGGATTGAAAAACTGTTTTTT. This encodes CASSSYPGGPLRIEKLFF.